This TCR beta chain was identified during a study of blood T cell repertoires in COVID-19. Study-wide context: COVID-19 samples from acute and convalescent phases originated in the United States, Italy and Spain.

As originally analysed: By means of reference gene primer amplification, nucleated cell counts were estimated. The method was immunoSEQ multiplex PCR; TCRdb's version includes in-frame clones alone and lacks a portion of them. D and trimming were read from the DNA, whereas the V and J calls and clone size are those reported in that table. This sample carries around 360,000 clones, about 90% of them seen once, and the ten largest clones take approximately 3%. In terms of age and location, participants ranged from roughly 18 to 89 years and lived in roughly 22 US areas. The CDR3 covers 18 residues. V lost 1 base and J 0 bases, leaving 17 bases between the germline ends. Germline V CDR1 and CDR2: MNHNS, SASEGT.

The clonotype originates from a young woman who had recovered from COVID-19. The J gene is TRBJ2-3, the V gene TRBV6-1, with D perhaps matching TRBD2 (6 bases). The sequenced material came from PBMCs or T cells enriched from blood (not recorded which). As DNA, the CDR3 is TGTGCCAGCAGTGAAGGGGGCTTTGGGACTTCTAGCACAGATACGCAGTATTTT. Translated, it gives CASSEGGFGTSSTDTQYF.